Presented here are 11 T cell receptor beta chains from one specimen sequenced in a study of T cells in tuberculosis. Sequenced by immunoSEQ multiplex PCR; TCRdb stores in-frame clones only, minus some. The sample lists tens of thousands of clones, approximately 94% occurring once. The specimen was PBMCs. The source is a donor aged 10 to 29 with latent tuberculosis or without tuberculosis infection. Some clones in this sample may be carry-over from other donors' samples.

The count of this clone is one. The V and J genes are TRBV6-5 and TRBJ2-3; D might be TRBD1 (6 bases). The CDR3 contains 15 residues. Trimming cost V 0 bases and J 4 bases, with 11 bases left between them. CDR1 and CDR2 (germline): MNHEY, SVGAGI. The CDR3 here is CASSYSYRAADTQYF. The CDR3 DNA reads as TGTGCCAGCAGTTACTCGTACAGGGCGGCAGATACGCAGTATTTT.

The chain has TRBV28 and TRBJ1-6; D uncertain. V was pared by 10 bases and J by 7 bases, with 20 bases between. The CDR3 loop spans 15 amino acids. The germline gives CDR1 MDHEN, CDR2 SYDVKM. CDR3 loop: CATHPSTGRNSPLHF. In nucleotides, the CDR3 is TGTGCCACCCACCCCAGTACGGGAAGGAATTCACCCCTCCACTTT.

Note on this clone: Different DNA sequences within this sample yield the same CDR3. This CDR3 reads CASSLGRGVYEQFF. The DNA for the CDR3 is TGCGCCAGCAGCTTGGGTCGGGGGGTGTATGAGCAGTTCTTC. This chain connects TRBV5-1 to TRBJ2-1; 7 bases are a match to TRBD2. V lost 0 bases and J lost 8; bases outside the gene matches: 5. CDR3 length: 14 residues. Germline V lookup: CDR1 SGHRS, CDR2 YFSETQ.

This chain joins TRBV4-1 and TRBJ1-1; D is perhaps TRBD1 (6 bases). The germline V and J ends were trimmed by 0 bases and 3 bases, with 14 bases remaining between them. Germline loops: CDR1 MGHRA, CDR2 YSYEKL. The CDR3 is 16 amino acids. The CDR3 region has the DNA TGCGCCAGCAGCCAAGATGGGGGGGGCGCTGACACTGAAGCTTTCTTT. Translated: CASSQDGGGADTEAFF.

The chain employs TRBV5-1 and TRBJ2-3; TRBD2 aligns across 9 bases. Germline loops: CDR1 SGHRS, CDR2 YFSETQ. J gave up 0 bases and V 2 bases, and 7 bases lay outside the gene matches. This CDR3 contains 17 residues. CDR3 protein: CASSLLTSGKSTDTQYF. CDR3 sequence (DNA): TGCGCCAGCAGCTTACTGACTAGCGGAAAAAGCACAGATACGCAGTATTTT.

The chain links TRBV7-2 to TRBJ1-1; TRBD1 aligns across 7 bases. V was pared by 4 bases and J by 4 bases, with 9 bases of the junction left unmatched. Germline V gene sequence: CDR1 SGHTA, CDR2 FQGNSA. The CDR3 is 15 residues long. This CDR3 is CASSSRTGVGTEAFF. In DNA form, the CDR3 reads TGTGCCAGCAGCTCACGAACAGGGGTTGGCACTGAAGCTTTCTTT. Using reference TRBV7-2 and TRBJ1-1 for the parts outside the CDR3, the full variable domain is GAGVSQSPSNKVTEKGKDVELRCDPISGHTALYWYRQSLGQGLEFLIYFQGNSAPDKSGLPSDRFSAERTGGSVSTLTIQRTQQEDSAVYLCASSSRTGVGTEAFFGQGTRLTVV.

The chain carries TRBV7-2 and TRBJ2-3, with 8 bases aligning to TRBD1. J gave up 6 bases and V 5 bases, and 13 bases lay outside the gene matches. The CDR3 has 16 residues. The germline V gene encodes CDR1 SGHTA and CDR2 FQGNSA. CDR3 nucleotide sequence: TGTGCCAGCAGCCCTATGTTGGCAGGGGGCCCGGATACGCAGTATTTT. Its translation: CASSPMLAGGPDTQYF.

This clone occurred once. At one boundary the junction diverges from the germline segment, which might be a read error. V gene TRBV29-1 combines with J gene TRBJ2-4; tentative D call: TRBD1 (5 bases). The CDR3 spans 12 residues. The germline CDR1 and CDR2 sequences are SQVTM and ANQGSEA. The CDR3 loop reads CSAEEGVNIQYF. In DNA, the CDR3 is TGCAGCGCTGAAGAAGGGGTCAACATTCAGTACTTC.

The chain joins TRBV6-5 to TRBJ2-7; D possibly corresponds to TRBD1 (6 bases). This CDR3 has 14 amino acids. Germline lookup yields CDR1 MNHEY and CDR2 SVGAGI. V lost 6 bases, J lost 2 bases, and 14 bases lay in between. DNA for the CDR3: TGTGCCAGCAGAGCTAACAGGGTCACCTACGAGCAGTACGTC. This codes for CASRANRVTYEQYV.

This chain connects TRBV4-3 to TRBJ1-2; 7 bases are shared with TRBD1. This CDR3 region has 17 residues. The V segment lost 4 bases and the J segment 4 bases; nucleotides outside the gene matches: 15. Per germline, CDR1 LGHNA and CDR2 YSLEER. CDR3 sequence (DNA): TGCGCCAGCAGCCGCGAACGGGACAGCCGTAACCTCTATGGCTACACCTTC. It translates to CASSRERDSRNLYGYTF.

The chain employs TRBV19 and TRBJ2-6; D not certain. V lost 7 bases and J 0 bases, leaving 4 bases between the germline ends. Germline lookup yields CDR1 LNHDA and CDR2 SQIVND (reference sequence). CDR3 length equals 13 residues. CDR3 sequence reads: CASTGSGANVLTF. The CDR3 DNA reads TGTGCCAGTACAGGCTCTGGGGCCAACGTCCTGACTTTC.